The 25 T cell receptor beta chains below were found in one sample sequenced in a study of T cell responses to AZD1222 COVID-19 vaccine. Sequencing used immunoSEQ multiplex PCR; TCRdb keeps in-frame clones, though not all of them. The data hold nearly 95,000 clones, with approximately 92% observed a single time. The sequencing used peripheral blood, collected 28 days after the second AZD1222 dose. The source is an adult who received the AZD1222 COVID-19 vaccine.

The V and J genes are TRBV5-1 and TRBJ2-4; 7 bases are a match to TRBD1. Germline V gives CDR1 SGHRS, CDR2 YFSETQ. Trimming took 4 bases from V and 6 from J; bases not matched to a gene: 7. The CDR3 is 14 amino acids. DNA of the CDR3: TGCGCCAGCAGCGACGGGACAGCACCAAACATTCAGTACTTC. Amino acid sequence: CASSDGTAPNIQYF.

The chain couples TRBV10-3 to TRBJ1-3; no definite D call. Trimming stripped 5 bases from V and 4 bases from J, with 15 bases between. The CDR3 totals 15 residues. The V gene's germline CDR1 is ENHRY and CDR2 SYGVKD. This chain's CDR3 is CAISTDASPGNTIYF. The CDR3, as DNA: TGTGCCATCAGTACGGACGCTTCTCCGGGAAACACCATATATTTT.

This rearrangement joins TRBV10-2 to TRBJ2-7; D perhaps matches TRBD2 (5 bases). Germline CDR1 is WSHSY and CDR2 is SAAADI. V lost 4 bases, J lost 2 bases, and 12 bases lay in between. The CDR3 has 14 residues. The CDR3 protein is CASSVEPGTYEQYF. The CDR3 DNA is TGCGCCAGCAGTGTAGAACCGGGGACCTACGAGCAGTACTTC.

The chain carries TRBV6-5 and TRBJ1-2; maybe TRBD1 (6 bases). Trimming pared 8 bases from V and 5 bases from J, leaving 15 bases between. CDR3 size: 13 residues. The germline V gene encodes CDR1 MNHEY and CDR2 SVGAGI. CDR3 protein: CASRRTDTYGYTF. In DNA, the CDR3 is TGTGCCAGCCGACGGACAGATACATATGGCTACACCTTC.

The sample holds one count of this clone. This chain links TRBV7-8 with TRBJ1-4; D is undetermined. The CDR3 has 17 residues. Germline-derived CDR1 and CDR2 are SGHVS and FQNEAQ. V dropped 1 base and J dropped 2 bases, with 14 bases sitting between them. The CDR3 nucleotides are TGTGCCAGCAGCTTAGTGGCCCTATATCACACTAATGAAAAACTGTTTTTT. Encoded protein: CASSLVALYHTNEKLFF.

This clone was counted between two and nine times. The gene calls are TRBV2 and TRBJ1-5; TRBD1 might be the D (5 bases). The V end was cut by 6 bases, the J end by 3 bases, with 9 bases between. Looked up from germline, CDR1 is SNHLY and CDR2 is FYNNEI. The CDR3 has 13 residues. The CDR3, as DNA: TGTGCCAGCAGGGAGGACAACAATCAGCCCCAGCATTTT. Its translation: CASREDNNQPQHF.

This chain links TRBV11-2 with TRBJ1-2; no firm D call. Deletions cut 5 bases from V and 2 bases from J, with 3 bases between. CDR1 is SGHAT, CDR2 FQNNGV, per germline. This CDR3 has 11 amino acids. In DNA, the CDR3 is TGTGCCAGCAGCACGAACTATGGCTACACCTTC. Protein: CASSTNYGYTF.

On this clone itself: A read error may account for a junction end that differs from germline. This chain uses TRBV5-1 with TRBJ2-1, with 12 bases aligning to TRBD2. CDR1 SGHRS and CDR2 YFSETQ come from the germline V gene. The CDR3 extends over 15 amino acids. In nucleotides, the CDR3 is TGCGCCAGCACCTTGGTGGCTAGCGGGAGGGGTGAGCAGTTCTTC. Protein sequence: CASTLVASGRGEQFF.

The chain couples TRBV27 to TRBJ1-6, with D perhaps matching TRBD1 (5 bases). Germline V gene sequence: CDR1 MNHEY, CDR2 SMNVEV (reference sequence). Trimming took 5 bases from V and 10 from J, leaving 18 bases between them. The CDR3 contains 15 residues. As DNA, the CDR3 is TGTGCCAGCAGTCCCCGTGCGGGGGTTGTGTCACCCCTCCACTTT. Its protein is CASSPRAGVVSPLHF.

A note on this clone: Other DNA sequences in this specimen translate into the identical CDR3. The chain carries TRBV5-1 and TRBJ1-1, with TRBD1 identical over 8 bases. Germline CDR1 SGHRS, CDR2 YFSETQ. The CDR3 is 13 amino acids. V was clipped by 5 bases and J by 5 bases; unmatched bases: 5. The CDR3 nucleotides read TGCGCCAGCAGTCCCGACAGGGGTACTGAAGCTTTCTTT. It encodes CASSPDRGTEAFF.

The rearrangement links TRBV5-1 to TRBJ2-1; D might be TRBD2 (6 bases). Between the trimmed V and J ends, which lost 3 bases and 8 bases, there was a span of 15 bases. The germline V gene has CDR1 SGHRS and CDR2 YFSETQ. CDR3 length: 14 residues. This chain's CDR3 is CASSWKTSSDEQFF. DNA for the CDR3: TGCGCCAGCAGCTGGAAAACTAGCAGCGATGAGCAGTTCTTC.

The chain employs TRBV18 and TRBJ2-7; D call uncertain. Trimming cost V 2 bases and J 1 base, with 6 bases left between them. CDR1 is KGHSH, CDR2 LQKENI, per germline. The CDR3 totals 13 residues. The CDR3 loop reads CASSPNPSYEQYF. In DNA form, the CDR3 reads TGTGCCAGCTCACCAAATCCGTCCTACGAGCAGTACTTC.

The chain combines TRBV5-6 with TRBJ1-1; 8 nucleotides match TRBD1. The CDR3 totals 15 residues. The trim removed 3 bases at V and 4 bases at J, leaving 8 bases unmatched. Germline V CDR1 and CDR2: SGHDT, YYEEEE. The CDR3 nucleotides are TGTGCCAGCAGCTCATTAGGTGACAGGGGCACTGAAGCTTTCTTT. This gives the protein CASSSLGDRGTEAFF.

Only a few counts were recorded for this clone. CDR3 nucleotide sequence: TGTGCCAGCGGGGGGCAGCTGAACACTGAAGCTTTCTTT. This gives the protein CASGGQLNTEAFF. The J gene is TRBJ1-1, the V gene TRBV2; a weak D match, TRBD1 (6 bases). The germline V and J ends were trimmed by 8 bases and 0 bases, with 10 bases remaining between them. CDR3 length: 13 residues. The V gene's germline CDR1 is SNHLY and CDR2 FYNNEI.

The chain uses TRBV20-1 and TRBJ1-2; D might be TRBD1 (5 bases). Germline V lookup: CDR1 DFQATT, CDR2 SNEGSKA (reference sequence). CDR3 size: 11 residues. Trimming left V 7 bases short and J 2 bases short, with 8 bases between. CDR3 protein: CSVTGNYGYTF. The CDR3 DNA reads as TGCAGTGTTACAGGCAACTATGGCTACACCTTC.

This clone was picked up one time. The V gene is TRBV4-2, the J gene TRBJ2-7, with D perhaps TRBD1 (5 bases). This CDR3 spans 15 amino acids. Germline CDR1 reads LGHNA; CDR2 reads YNFKEQ. Trimming removed 1 base at V and 5 bases at J, with 15 bases between. Here the CDR3 DNA reads TGTGCCAGCAGCCAAGGGTCCAGGGATTACCACGAGCAGTACTTC. Its translation: CASSQGSRDYHEQYF.

The rearrangement uses TRBV11-2 and TRBJ1-1; no definite D call. Germline V gene sequence: CDR1 SGHAT, CDR2 FQNNGV. The germline V and J ends were trimmed by 0 bases and 8 bases, with 13 bases remaining between them. The length of the CDR3 is 14 residues. The CDR3 bases are TGTGCCAGCAGCTTAGACCTTGGCAGGACCGAAGCTTTCTTT. Protein: CASSLDLGRTEAFF.

This chain links TRBV27 with TRBJ2-2, with unresolved D. Trimming pared 1 base from V and 2 bases from J, leaving 11 bases between. CDR3 length: 16 residues. Germline-derived CDR1 and CDR2 are MNHEY and SMNVEV (reference sequence). The CDR3 DNA sequence: TGTGCCAGCAGTTTATGGTTCAGGACCAACACCGGGGAGCTGTTTTTT. Translation: CASSLWFRTNTGELFF.

The chain combines TRBV28 with TRBJ2-5; D assignment may be TRBD1 or TRBD2 (5 bases each). The germline CDR1 and CDR2 sequences are MDHEN and SYDVKM. The CDR3 length is 15 residues. V dropped 3 bases and J dropped 0 bases, with 11 bases sitting between them. The CDR3 region is CASSLGRLYQETQYF. CDR3 bases: TGTGCCAGCAGTTTGGGACGGCTGTACCAAGAGACCCAGTACTTC. The variable domain in full, completed from reference TRBV28 and TRBJ2-5, reads DVKVTQSSRYLVKRTGEKVFLECVQDMDHENMFWYRQDPGLGLRLIYFSYDVKMKEKGDIPEGYSVSREKKERFSLILESASTNQTSMYLCASSLGRLYQETQYFGPGTRLLVL.

The rearrangement links TRBV30 to TRBJ2-1; D uncertain. CDR1 is GTSNPN, CDR2 SVGIG, per germline (reference sequence). The CDR3 runs to 11 residues. Trimming pared 4 bases from V and 9 bases from J, leaving 10 bases between. CDR3 in DNA: TGTGCCTGGACCCCGTCCACTGAGCAGTTCTTC. Translation: CAWTPSTEQFF.

The V call is TRBV6-4, the J call TRBJ1-2; D might be TRBD1 (5 bases). The V end was cut by 3 bases, the J end by 4 bases, with 12 bases between. The CDR3 has 14 amino acids. CDR1 is MRHNA, CDR2 SNTAGT, per germline. The CDR3 is CASSERDGGYGYTF. For the CDR3, the DNA is TGTGCCAGCAGTGAAAGGGACGGTGGCTATGGCTACACCTTC.

There are many counts of this clone. Other DNA sequences in this specimen translate into the identical CDR3. The chain links TRBV6-5 to TRBJ2-5, with 11 bases matching TRBD2. Per germline, CDR1 MNHEY and CDR2 SVGAGI. V lost 0 bases to trimming and J lost 2 bases; unmatched junction nucleotides: 2. CDR3 size: 16 residues. The CDR3 region has the DNA TGTGCCAGCAGTTACTCCGGGACTAGCGGACAAGAGACCCAGTACTTC. Translation: CASSYSGTSGQETQYF.

By sample fraction, this clone is medium-sized. The chain couples TRBV6-1 to TRBJ2-3, with 10 bases matching TRBD2. The V gene end was trimmed by 2 bases and the J gene end by 2 bases; junction bases not matched to a gene: 1. There are 15 residues in the CDR3. The germline V gene encodes CDR1 MNHNS and CDR2 SASEGT. The CDR3 loop is CASSELAGDTDTQYF. CDR3 nucleotides: TGTGCCAGCAGTGAACTAGCGGGAGACACAGATACGCAGTATTTT.

The genes are TRBV5-1 and TRBJ2-6, with 13 bases lining up with TRBD2. CDR1 and CDR2 from the germline V gene are SGHRS and YFSETQ. The CDR3 length is 21 residues. Trimming took 1 base from V and 0 from J; bases not matched to a gene: 10. Here the CDR3 reads CASSLFGTSGMGFSGANVLTF. The CDR3 coding sequence is TGCGCCAGCAGCTTGTTCGGGACTAGCGGGATGGGATTCTCTGGGGCCAACGTCCTGACTTTC.

Of note for this clone: A junction end diverges from the germline sequence, so it may reflect a read error. The chain joins TRBV13 to TRBJ1-6; 9 nucleotides agree with TRBD1. The CDR3 consists of 15 residues. Germline V lookup: CDR1 PRHDT, CDR2 FYEKMQ (reference sequence). This CDR3 is CASSLGTGRNSPLHF. The CDR3 DNA is TGTGCCAGCAGCCTAGGGACAGGGCGGAATTCACCCCTCCACTTT.